The 32 T cell receptor beta chains presented below share a single source sample, sequenced in a study of control samples from healthy donors and cancer patients. TCRdb's table, derived via immunoSEQ multiplex PCR, lists solely in-frame clones and lacks some. The sample includes 150,000 to 200,000 clones, approximately 93% of them seen just once. Sequenced input: blood. The receptors stem from a woman in her thirties or forties in good health.

The chain joins TRBV6-1 to TRBJ2-7; D possibly corresponds to TRBD1 (5 bases). The germline gives CDR1 MNHNS, CDR2 SASEGT. V was trimmed by 3 bases and J by 3 bases, leaving 9 bases between them. The CDR3 totals 13 residues. The CDR3 here is CASSESRVYEQYF. CDR3 DNA: TGTGCCAGCAGTGAGAGCAGGGTCTACGAGCAGTACTTC.

The chain recombines TRBV4-1 with TRBJ1-1, with 9 bases that match TRBD1. The V segment lost 1 base and the J segment 10 bases; nucleotides outside the gene matches: 13. Germline V gene data show CDR1 as MGHRA and CDR2 as YSYEKL. This CDR3 contains 16 residues. The CDR3 DNA sequence: TGCGCCAGCAGCCAAGCCCCCCCGCCTAAGACAGGGGGAGCTTTCTTT. Encoded protein: CASSQAPPPKTGGAFF.

This chain uses TRBV27 with TRBJ2-1, with no clear D. Per germline, CDR1 MNHEY and CDR2 SMNVEV (reference sequence). There are 12 residues in the CDR3. The ends were cut back, 2 bases at V and 5 bases at J, with 4 bases in the middle. The CDR3 DNA sequence: TGTGCCAGCAGTTTAGGGAACAATGAGCAGTTCTTC. As protein: CASSLGNNEQFF.

The gene calls are TRBV4-2 and TRBJ1-4; TRBD1 agrees at 7 bases. The V gene end was trimmed by 3 bases and the J gene end by 4 bases; junction bases not matched to a gene: 5. The CDR3 is 15 residues long. Germline V gene data show CDR1 as LGHNA and CDR2 as YNFKEQ. In DNA form, the CDR3 reads TGTGCCAGCAGCCAGCAACAGGGGAGTAATGAAAAACTGTTTTTT. Translating it yields CASSQQQGSNEKLFF.

This sequence joins TRBV5-1 and TRBJ2-3, with 9 nucleotides matching TRBD2. Germline CDR1 SGHRS, CDR2 YFSETQ. The CDR3 length is 14 residues. V was pared by 2 bases and J by 3 bases, with 1 base of the junction left unmatched. CDR3 loop: CASSLAGGTDTQYF. The CDR3 DNA is TGCGCCAGCAGCTTAGCGGGGGGTACAGATACGCAGTATTTT.

The chain employs TRBV18 and TRBJ2-7; TRBD2 agrees at 7 bases. The germline V gene encodes CDR1 KGHSH and CDR2 LQKENI. This CDR3 spans 15 amino acids. With V trimmed by 2 bases and J by 2 bases, 6 bases remained unmatched. CDR3 in DNA: TGTGCCAGCTCACCAGGCGCTAGCGGAGCCTACGAGCAGTACTTC. It is translated as CASSPGASGAYEQYF.

This clone was counted only a few times. The gene calls are TRBV6-2 or TRBV6-3 and TRBJ2-7; 7 bases line up with TRBD1. Per the germline V gene, CDR1 is MNHEY and CDR2 is SVGEGT. V gave up 0 bases and J gave up 2 bases; unmatched junction bases: 7. The CDR3 length is 16 residues. The CDR3 sequence is CASSYSWDSQTYEQYF. CDR3 DNA sequence: TGTGCCAGCAGTTACTCTTGGGACAGCCAAACCTACGAGCAGTACTTC.

The CDR3 DNA is TGTGCCAGCAGCTCTGAAGCGGGAGGACCCTACGAGCAGTACTTC. Translating gives CASSSEAGGPYEQYF. J is TRBJ2-7 and V is TRBV9; TRBD2 agrees at 9 bases. Germline CDR1 SGDLS, CDR2 YYNGEE. The CDR3 totals 15 residues. Trimming took 4 bases from V and 2 from J; bases not matched to a gene: 7.

V usage is TRBV7-8 and J usage is TRBJ1-1; tentatively, D is TRBD1 (5 bases). The CDR3 contains 14 residues. Trimming pared 3 bases from V and 5 bases from J, leaving 13 bases between. The germline V gene has CDR1 SGHVS and CDR2 FQNEAQ. The CDR3 DNA is TGTGCCAGCAGCTTTAGGACACCGAATACTGAAGCTTTCTTT. Its translation: CASSFRTPNTEAFF.

The rearrangement uses TRBV5-1 and TRBJ1-1; D call uncertain. V lost 3 bases to trimming and J lost 2 bases, with 11 bases between them. This CDR3 is 14 amino acids long. Germline lookup yields CDR1 SGHRS and CDR2 YFSETQ. The CDR3 bases are TGCGCCAGCAGCTCAGACGGCAGTAACACTGAAGCTTTCTTT. It codes for CASSSDGSNTEAFF.

The gene calls are TRBV27 and TRBJ1-2; 8 bases map to TRBD1. This CDR3 region has 14 residues. V lost 5 bases to trimming and J lost 7 bases; unmatched junction nucleotides: 9. Germline loops: CDR1 MNHEY, CDR2 SMNVEV (reference sequence). The CDR3: CASSSDRGSRGYTF. The CDR3 DNA reads as TGTGCCAGCAGTAGCGACAGGGGAAGTCGTGGCTACACCTTC.

The chain employs TRBV27 and TRBJ2-7; either TRBD1 or TRBD2 may fit D (5 bases each). The CDR3 has 11 amino acids. Germline V gene lookup returns CDR1 MNHEY and CDR2 SMNVEV (reference sequence). The V gene lost 6 bases and the J gene lost 4 bases, with 7 bases spanning the gap. CDR3 residues: CASSEGYEQYF. CDR3 in DNA: TGTGCCAGCAGCGAGGGGTACGAGCAGTACTTC.

The chain is built from TRBV9 and TRBJ2-1; TRBD2 matches at 13 bases. V lost 1 base and J lost 7; bases outside the gene matches: 11. CDR1 and CDR2 from the germline V gene are SGDLS and YYNGEE. This CDR3 comprises 18 residues. The CDR3 DNA is TGTGCCAGCAGCGTAAGTACTAGCGGGAGGGCCGGGAGAAATGAGCAGTTCTTC. Its protein product is CASSVSTSGRAGRNEQFF. The variable domain in full, completed from reference TRBV9 and TRBJ2-1, reads DSGVTQTPKHLITATGQRVTLRCSPRSGDLSVYWYQQSLDQGLQFLIQYYNGEERAKGNILERFSAQQFPDLHSELNLSSLELGDSALYFCASSVSTSGRAGRNEQFFGPGTRLTVL.

The rearrangement links TRBV9 to TRBJ1-1; 7 bases line up with TRBD1. This CDR3 has 19 amino acids. Germline lookup yields CDR1 SGDLS and CDR2 YYNGEE. The V segment lost 4 bases and the J segment 1 base; nucleotides outside the gene matches: 19. The CDR3 here is CASSSLDRAYHFPNTEAFF. CDR3 DNA: TGTGCCAGCAGCTCCCTAGACAGGGCATACCATTTTCCGAACACTGAAGCTTTCTTT.

This clone was recorded only once. The CDR3 reads CATMTGYGYTF. The CDR3 DNA follows: TGTGCCACCATGACAGGCTATGGCTACACCTTC. The chain uses TRBV6-6 and TRBJ1-2; weak D call: TRBD1 (6 bases). The germline V gene encodes CDR1 MNHNY and CDR2 SVGAGI (reference sequence). The CDR3 loop spans 11 amino acids. V was pared by 10 bases and J by 4 bases, with 10 bases between.

The chain uses TRBV5-6 and TRBJ2-7; D remains unclear. V lost 1 base, J lost 0 bases, and 14 bases lay in between. The germline gives CDR1 SGHDT, CDR2 YYEEEE. The CDR3 covers 16 residues. CDR3 sequence (DNA): TGTGCCAGCAGCTTGATGGGGTACTTGAGCTCCTACGAGCAGTACTTC. The encoded protein is CASSLMGYLSSYEQYF. The variable domain in full, completed from reference TRBV5-6 and TRBJ2-7, reads DAGVTQSPTHLIKTRGQQVTLRCSPKSGHDTVSWYQQALGQGPQFIFQYYEEEERQRGNFPDRFSGHQFPNYSSELNVNALLLGDSALYLCASSLMGYLSSYEQYFGPGTRLTVT.

V usage is TRBV5-1 and J usage is TRBJ2-5, with unresolved D. The length of the CDR3 is 13 residues. Trimming removed 3 bases at V and 2 bases at J, with 8 bases between. Per the germline V gene, CDR1 is SGHRS and CDR2 is YFSETQ. The CDR3 sequence is CASSSQGQETQYF. In DNA, the CDR3 is TGCGCCAGCAGCTCCCAAGGTCAAGAGACCCAGTACTTC. Combining the CDR3 with reference TRBV5-1 and TRBJ2-5 gives the whole variable domain KAGVTQTPRYLIKTRGQQVTLSCSPISGHRSVSWYQQTPGQGLQFLFEYFSETQRNKGNFPGRFSGRQFSNSRSEMNVSTLELGDSALYLCASSSQGQETQYFGPGTRLLVL.

This rearrangement joins TRBV13 to TRBJ1-1, with TRBD1 identical over 7 bases. V shed 5 bases and J 1 base; nucleotides not matched to a gene: 4. Germline V gene lookup returns CDR1 PRHDT and CDR2 FYEKMQ (reference sequence). There are 14 residues in the CDR3. The CDR3 is CASSQQGKNTEAFF. In DNA form, the CDR3 reads TGTGCCAGCAGCCAACAGGGGAAGAACACTGAAGCTTTCTTT.

V and J are TRBV7-2 and TRBJ1-4, with D hard to call. Germline assignment: CDR1 SGHTA and CDR2 FQGNSA. V was shortened by 5 bases and J by 8 bases, with 18 bases between the two germline ends. The CDR3 length is 15 residues. CDR3 DNA sequence: TGTGCCAGCAGCCTGGGCATTTCCCCGGAGGAAAAACTGTTTTTT. This codes for CASSLGISPEEKLFF. The variable domain in full, with the rest retrieved from reference TRBV7-2 and TRBJ1-4, is GAGVSQSPSNKVTEKGKDVELRCDPISGHTALYWYRQSLGQGLEFLIYFQGNSAPDKSGLPSDRFSAERTGGSVSTLTIQRTQQEDSAVYLCASSLGISPEEKLFFGSGTQLSVL.

This clone was seen just once. The chain is built from TRBV6-6 and TRBJ2-6; no clear D. The V end lost 11 bases, the J end lost 2 bases, and 10 bases lay between the germline ends. Germline V gene sequence: CDR1 MNHNY, CDR2 SVGAGI (reference sequence). This CDR3 has 13 amino acids. The CDR3 reads CAGTVAGANVLTF. In DNA form, the CDR3 reads TGTGCCGGCACAGTTGCTGGGGCCAACGTCCTGACTTTC.

The V gene is TRBV18, the J gene TRBJ1-1, with D perhaps TRBD1 (5 bases). V was pared by 3 bases and J by 1 base, with 15 bases between. Germline V gene lookup returns CDR1 KGHSH and CDR2 LQKENI. CDR3 length equals 16 residues. The CDR3 DNA reads as TGTGCCAGCTCACCGGGGGAGGGGACGGCGAACACTGAAGCTTTCTTT. It is translated as CASSPGEGTANTEAFF.

This chain connects TRBV25-1 to TRBJ1-2; D perhaps matches TRBD1 (5 bases). V lost 0 bases to trimming and J lost 7 bases, with 18 bases between them. Germline V gene data show CDR1 as MGHDK and CDR2 as SYGVNS. This CDR3 comprises 16 residues. CDR3 sequence (DNA): TGTGCCAGCAGTGAATACAAAGAAGGGGCTGTAGGTGGCTACACCTTC. The encoded protein is CASSEYKEGAVGGYTF.

The gene calls are TRBV5-1 and TRBJ1-4; the D is unclear. Deletions cut 4 bases from V and 7 bases from J, with 14 bases between. Germline-derived CDR1 and CDR2 are SGHRS and YFSETQ. CDR3 size: 14 residues. The DNA for the CDR3 is TGCGCCAGCAGCCCGGACGCTTGGGGTGAAAAACTGTTTTTT. This codes for CASSPDAWGEKLFF.

This clone was recorded once. The chain links TRBV7-9 to TRBJ2-1, with 10 bases identical to TRBD1. The CDR3 spans 16 residues. The J segment lost 1 base and the V segment lost 4 bases, leaving 4 bases of the junction unmatched. The germline V gene has CDR1 SEHNR and CDR2 FQNEAQ (reference sequence). The CDR3 reads CASSYRTGGSYNEQFF. In DNA, the CDR3 is TGTGCCAGCAGCTATAGGACAGGGGGGTCCTACAATGAGCAGTTCTTC.

The V and J genes are TRBV7-2 and TRBJ1-1, with D possibly matching TRBD1 (5 bases). Trimming cost V 5 bases and J 1 base, with 14 bases left between them. Germline assignment: CDR1 SGHTA and CDR2 FQGNSA. CDR3 length: 15 amino acids. The CDR3 here is CASSPGRGGNTEAFF. The CDR3 DNA sequence: TGTGCCAGCAGCCCGGGTCGCGGGGGGAACACTGAAGCTTTCTTT.

The rearrangement links TRBV25-1 to TRBJ2-7; perhaps D is TRBD1 or TRBD2 (5 bases each). The V and J ends lost 0 bases and 3 bases respectively, with 12 bases between them. The CDR3 is 15 residues long. Germline V gene sequence: CDR1 MGHDK, CDR2 SYGVNS. The CDR3 sequence: CASSEYRDGNYEQYF. The CDR3 DNA reads TGTGCCAGCAGTGAATATAGGGACGGCAACTACGAGCAGTACTTC.

V usage is TRBV7-2 and J usage is TRBJ1-3, with 10 bases fitting TRBD1. CDR1 and CDR2 from the germline V gene are SGHTA and FQGNSA. V dropped 2 bases and J dropped 0; count of bases not matched to a gene: 7. The CDR3 contains 18 residues. The CDR3 nucleotides read TGTGCCAGCAGCTTAAAGGGACAGGGGCCGAGCTCTGGAAACACCATATATTTT. This gives the protein CASSLKGQGPSSGNTIYF.

The chain is built from TRBV5-8 and TRBJ2-5; tentatively, D is TRBD2 (6 bases). CDR1 SGHTS and CDR2 YDEGEE come from the germline V gene. Trimming took 5 bases from V and 5 from J, leaving 19 bases between them. The CDR3 has 15 residues. The CDR3 reads CASRPWGVNRETQYF. The CDR3 nucleotides read TGTGCCAGCAGACCGTGGGGGGTTAATAGGGAGACCCAGTACTTC.

The genes are TRBV7-9 and TRBJ2-1, with TRBD2 identical over 9 bases. There are 17 residues in the CDR3. The ends lost 5 bases at V and 4 bases at J; junction bases unmatched: 12. CDR1 and CDR2 from the germline V gene are SEHNR and FQNEAQ (reference sequence). The CDR3 nucleotides are TGTGCCAGCAGCGACTCCCTGGGACTAGCTGAATACAATGAGCAGTTCTTC. The encoded protein is CASSDSLGLAEYNEQFF. Full variable domain (missing parts from reference TRBV7-9 and TRBJ2-1): DTGVSQNPRHKITKRGQNVTFRCDPISEHNRLYWYRQTLGQGPEFLTYFQNEAQLEKSRLLSDRFSAERPKGSFSTLEIQRTEQGDSAMYLCASSDSLGLAEYNEQFFGPGTRLTVL.

The chain couples TRBV4-2 to TRBJ2-7; possible D gene TRBD2, 5 bases. Between the trimmed V and J ends, which lost 1 base and 4 bases, there was a span of 11 bases. This CDR3 spans 14 amino acids. Germline values: CDR1 LGHNA, CDR2 YNFKEQ. The DNA for the CDR3 is TGTGCCAGCAGCCAAGCGACGGGAACTTACGAGCAGTACTTC. Its protein product is CASSQATGTYEQYF.

CDR3 in amino acids: CASRVPGGNSPLHF. In DNA, the CDR3 is TGTGCCAGCAGAGTACCGGGGGGCAATTCACCCCTCCACTTT. The V and J genes are TRBV3-1 (or the pseudogene TRBV3-2) and TRBJ1-6; D is possibly TRBD1 (6 bases). Germline V CDR1 and CDR2: LGHDT, YNNKEL (reference sequence). The CDR3 sequence is 14 residues long. The V end was cut by 6 bases, the J end by 7 bases, with 13 bases between.

V gene TRBV7-2 combines with J gene TRBJ2-6, with D perhaps matching TRBD1 (5 bases). This CDR3 is built from 15 residues. Trimming shortened V by 4 bases and J by 4 bases, and 11 bases separated the two germline ends. Germline V gives CDR1 SGHTA, CDR2 FQGNSA. DNA for the CDR3: TGTGCCAGCAGCTCGTTACGACAGGGGGCCAACGTCCTGACTTTC. Protein sequence: CASSSLRQGANVLTF.